One sample yielded the 11 T cell receptor beta chains listed below, sequenced in a study of metastatic and nonmetastatic thyroid tumors. TCRdb re-called the PCR reads through MiXCR. In the table there are 30,000 to 35,000 clones, about 15% of which are singletons. Thyroid surgery took place with no prior treatment in any patient. Specimen: blood. The origin of the receptors is a female donor with papillary thyroid cancer or a benign thyroid nodule (not recorded which). Some clones in this sample may be carry-over from other donors' samples.

The rearrangement joins TRBV5-4 to TRBJ2-1; D may be TRBD2 (6 bases). The germline V gene has CDR1 SGHNT and CDR2 YYREEE (reference sequence). V was cut by 2 bases and J by 0 bases, with 12 bases left in between. The CDR3 has 16 residues. CDR3 sequence (DNA): TGTGCCAGCAGCTTCGGGGGAGGAGGCTCCTACAATGAGCAGTTCTTC. It yields the protein CASSFGGGGSYNEQFF. Full variable domain (rest looked up from reference TRBV5-4 and TRBJ2-1): ETGVTQSPTHLIKTRGQQVTLRCSSQSGHNTVSWYQQALGQGPQFIFQYYREEENGRGNFPPRFSGLQFPNYSSELNVNALELDDSALYLCASSFGGGGSYNEQFFGPGTRLTVL.

The rearrangement links TRBV7-6 to TRBJ2-1; 7 bases line up with TRBD2. This CDR3 is 14 amino acids long. V was pared by 5 bases and J by 6 bases, with 7 bases of the junction left unmatched. CDR1 is SGHVS, CDR2 FNYEAQ, per germline. CDR3 sequence: CASSTSGGGNEQFF. CDR3 DNA: TGTGCCAGCAGCACGAGTGGGGGGGGCAATGAGCAGTTCTTC.

The sample holds many counts of this clone. The chain combines TRBV5-5 with TRBJ2-5, with a tentative D call TRBD1 (6 bases). The V end lost 1 base, the J end lost 5 bases, and 15 bases lay between the germline ends. The CDR3 sequence is 15 residues long. Per germline, CDR1 SGHKS and CDR2 YYEKEE (reference sequence). This CDR3 is CASSLLGAPRETQYF. The CDR3 DNA reads as TGTGCCAGCAGCTTGTTGGGGGCGCCCCGGGAGACCCAGTACTTC. Complete variable domain (other parts from reference TRBV5-5 and TRBJ2-5): DAGVTQSPTHLIKTRGQQVTLRCSPISGHKSVSWYQQVLGQGPQFIFQYYEKEERGRGNFPDRFSARQFPNYSSELNVNALLLGDSALYLCASSLLGAPRETQYFGPGTRLLVL.

CDR3 region: CASSFGPGGEQYF. Here the CDR3 DNA reads TGTGCCAGCAGTTTCGGCCCCGGCGGCGAGCAGTACTTC. The J gene is TRBJ2-7, the V gene TRBV27, with D hard to call. Germline lookup yields CDR1 MNHEY and CDR2 SMNVEV (reference sequence). The V end was cut by 3 bases, the J end by 6 bases, with 12 bases between. The CDR3 loop spans 13 amino acids.

This clone was seen many times. The V gene is TRBV6-1, the J gene TRBJ2-5; 9 bases fit TRBD1. CDR1 and CDR2 (germline): MNHNS, SASEGT. The V gene end was trimmed by 0 bases and the J gene end by 4 bases; junction bases not matched to a gene: 12. CDR3 length equals 18 residues. Here the CDR3 DNA reads TGTGCCAGCAGTGAAGCGGTTACAGGGGGCGCATTCGGAGAGACCCAGTACTTC. This codes for CASSEAVTGGAFGETQYF.

The chain has TRBV5-1 and TRBJ2-7; 12 bases fit TRBD2. CDR3 length equals 15 residues. The junction had 9 bases not matched to a gene; V was cut back by 6 bases and J by 5 bases. The germline V gene encodes CDR1 SGHRS and CDR2 YFSETQ. As DNA, the CDR3 is TGCGCCAGCACCGCGACCTGGACTAGCGGGGACGAGCAGTACTTC. Its protein is CASTATWTSGDEQYF. The full variable domain, in which reference TRBV5-1 and TRBJ2-7 provide the parts outside the CDR3, is KAGVTQTPRYLIKTRGQQVTLSCSPISGHRSVSWYQQTPGQGLQFLFEYFSETQRNKGNFPGRFSGRQFSNSRSEMNVSTLELGDSALYLCASTATWTSGDEQYFGPGTRLTVT.

This clone is labeled medium-sized. CDR3 bases: TGTGCCAGCAGTGAAGTTGGGAGGGGCTACGAGCAGTACTTC. It translates to CASSEVGRGYEQYF. The chain uses TRBV6-1 and TRBJ2-7; TRBD2 matches 7 bases. In germline, CDR1 is MNHNS, CDR2 SASEGT. Unmatched junction bases numbered 3, after V lost 1 base and J lost 3 bases. The CDR3 sequence is 14 residues long.

The sample holds many counts of this clone. CDR3 DNA: TGTGCCAGCAGTAGGGGTACTAACTATGGCTACACCTTC. Translation: CASSRGTNYGYTF. V and J are TRBV25-1 and TRBJ1-2; TRBD1 is a possible D gene (5 bases). This CDR3 spans 13 amino acids. V lost 5 bases, J lost 0 bases, and 7 bases lay in between. In germline, CDR1 is MGHDK, CDR2 SYGVNS.

This clone was picked up a small number of times. At one end, the junction sequence differs from germline, possibly due to a read error. The chain links TRBV28 to TRBJ2-3, with 7 bases matching TRBD2. Looked up from germline, CDR1 is MDHEN and CDR2 is SYDVKM. CDR3 length: 14 residues. CDR3 residues: CASSPGTNTGTQYF. DNA for the CDR3: TGTGCCAGCAGTCCAGGGACTAACACAGGTACGCAGTATTTT.

The table lists this clone with many counts. V gene TRBV4-1 combines with J gene TRBJ2-5; D may match TRBD1 or TRBD2 (5 bases each). The CDR3 sequence is 17 residues long. Trimming removed 2 bases from V and 4 bases from J, with 20 bases in between. Germline V gene data show CDR1 as MGHRA and CDR2 as YSYEKL. The CDR3 nucleotides are TGCGCCAGCAGCCAACTCCGCCCCCGGGACCCAAGAGAGACCCAGTACTTC. It specifies CASSQLRPRDPRETQYF.

This clone was detected a few times. The gene calls are TRBV6-1 and TRBJ2-1; 7 bases are shared with TRBD2. CDR1 and CDR2 from the germline V gene are MNHNS and SASEGT. This CDR3 has 16 amino acids. V lost 5 bases to trimming and J lost 7 bases; unmatched junction nucleotides: 14. The CDR3 bases are TGTGCCAGCAGTCCAGCCGGTACTATCGGGAGGAATGAGCAGTTCTTC. Encoded protein: CASSPAGTIGRNEQFF.